This entry describes one TCR beta chain. What this receptor recognizes is not known. Per-nucleotide qualities are absent, and no much larger clonotype sits a single base away. The library was obtained by the immunoSEQ multiplex PCR assay. The multiplex PCR relied on a mix of 60 forward primers for TCR Vbeta segments and 13 reverse primers for TCR Jbeta segments. A multiplex PCR assay on genomic DNA amplified the CDR3 region of rearranged TCR beta genes. The amplified TCR beta libraries were sequenced on the Illumina HiSeq System as 87-base-pair reads. The original methods were these. A later analysis counted about 80 million unique TCR beta chains across the 666 repertoires, and some 12 million of these chains were shared by at least two donors. A nearest-neighbor algorithm error-corrected the raw reads and collapsed the reads into unique sequences, merging closely related sequences to remove PCR and sequencing errors. V, D and J gene segments were assigned by aligning CDR3 sequences to IMGT reference sequences. Each retained sequence needed at least a six-nucleotide match to both a V gene segment and a J gene segment. A rearrangement was called productive if the CDR3 had no stop codons and remained in frame with V and J, and every other rearrangement was called non-productive. Following IMGT convention, CDR3 was defined as the stretch from the second conserved V-encoded cysteine up to the conserved J-encoded phenylalanine. Sequences without an unambiguous match to a single V gene segment were excluded from the earlier analysis of 450 to 750 of the donors. In an earlier analysis of about 590 of the donors, a V segment was called functional when productive rearrangements were above 56.7%, and segregating when the standard deviation between donors exceeded 5%. To diagnose cytomegalovirus status from the catalog of TCR beta chain sequences, a statistical classification framework was built. A later analysis assigned V and J genes by comparing TCR nucleotide sequences with IMGT/GENE-DB human TR gene sequences. A later analysis assigned CDR3 sequences and most-parsimonious VDJ recombination scenarios with the TCRdist pipeline. In a later analysis, each TCR beta chain was defined by its CDR3 amino acid sequence together with its V-gene family, and reads lacking a unique V-gene family were excluded. To address suspected cross-contamination and a sequencing artifact, a later analysis removed roughly 640 highly shared, low-generation-probability nucleotide sequences. A later analysis calculated a clonal expansion index for each public chain from normalized within-repertoire ranks of inferred template counts. In a later analysis, generation probabilities were computed using a VDJ recombination model fitted to out-of-frame rearrangements, and the results were checked against IGoR. Hypergeometric tests were used in a later analysis to score TCR-TCR, TCR-HLA and TCR-CMV co-occurrence, with a repertoire-size bias correction applied to the TCR pairs. In a later analysis, false discovery rates were estimated by permuting HLA or CMV assignments 20 times. In a later analysis, co-occurring TCRs were grouped using DBSCAN, and TCRdist sequence similarity was added for clustering within HLA-allele-positive subsets. For co-occurrence clustering, repertoires with fewer than 30,000 or more than 120,000 public chains were excluded, along with five repertoires with anomalous nucleotide sharing. This immuneACCESS table, as held by TCRdb, lists in-frame sequences with V and J called but not all clones. Of the missing ones, under half trace to an unresolved V gene in checked studies; the others have no known cause. From that table come the V and J calls and clone size; the DNA was used to work out D and trimming. The sample table shows some 180,000 clones, and 82% are seen once. The ten largest clones add up to more than 1.5% of the sample.

This sample is drawn from a study of cytomegalovirus exposure and HLA in healthy donors (dated by TCRdb to about 2017). Study-level background: According to an earlier analysis of 450 to 650 of the donors, roughly 180 million T cells yielded 117 million unique TCR beta sequences and 276 Gb of sequence data. The study was designed to test whether signatures of past pathogen exposure could be identified by cataloging public T cell receptors. The study used immunosequencing to profile the T cell repertoires of under 700 subjects and linked those repertoires to cytomegalovirus serostatus. A later genetic analysis took genome-wide SNP genotypes for about 65% of the 666 donors and used that subset as a discovery cohort. Typing coverage differed by locus: A, B, C, DRB1 and DQB1 were typed in about 620-640 donors, DQA1 in 522, DPA1 in 600 to 610, and DPB1 in 400 to 490. In a later analysis, previously published TCR beta repertoires from 670 or so donors were re-analyzed and high-resolution HLA genotyping was added so that TCR occurrence patterns could be studied. An early release that covered more than 550 HLA-typed donors contained approximately 290 gigabases of sequencing data and 65 million to 100 million unique TCR sequences. About 5 DR-DQ haplotypes were handled as single units for association and clustering, since linkage in the cohort was strong. Among about 410 genotyped donors of the cohort, an average of approximately 220,000 unique TCR beta nucleotide sequences was sequenced per donor, of which 15% to 20% were non-productive. Both class I and class II loci were covered by HLA typing, at four-digit resolution. The study combined high-throughput TCR immunosequencing, statistical association of individual TCRs with disease status, and machine learning to predict cytomegalovirus infection status. Of the 398 genotyped donors, 75% to 85% were placed in the genetic ancestry cluster associated with self-reported Caucasian donors. Along with the roughly 670-subject first cohort, a separate validation cohort of more than 90 different subjects was used. Rather than using new phenotypic data, the later analysis identified candidate immune exposures from TCR beta sequences and from how often those sequences occurred across donors. In an earlier analysis of 500 to 650 of the donors, high-throughput TCR beta sequencing was used to judge whether each TCR beta V gene segment behaved as functional or pseudogenic. Alongside the repertoire data, information on donor age, sex, ethnicity and CMV serostatus was compiled. Every discovery cohort repertoire had been produced on one sequencing platform.

Results the study describes overall, beyond this receptor: Several of the top co-occurrence clusters appeared to be linked to parvovirus B19, influenza, CMV and Epstein-Barr virus, according to a later analysis. Across donors, most TCR sequences were observed very rarely, whereas some public TCRs were present in many individuals. Linkage disequilibrium might explain the correlated functional status among segregating V segments, but an unknown experimental factor could not be excluded. When HLA alleles, especially DR and DQ, strongly co-occurred, TCR associations were difficult to assign to individual alleles. According to the authors, the approach could potentially be generalized to other disease states and immunological phenotypes. According to a later genetic analysis, donors in an Asian-associated ancestry cluster had fewer N-insertions in productive TCRs than the roughly 700-donor mean. This cohort had only TCR beta chains sequenced, and the lack of alpha or paired-chain data limited which features could be detected. Some IMGT-functional V segments, including TRBV6-2 and TRBV6-3, could not be told apart with the 87-base-pair reads, so those segments were excluded. In a later analysis, most CMV-associated TCR beta chains were found to appear HLA-restricted, with HLA associations seemingly driven largely by CMV exposure. A total of about 180 TCR beta chains were listed by the study as associated with cytomegalovirus. HLA typing was unavailable for some donors at each locus, so association tests used only the typed subset. In a later analysis, TCR association rates were found to vary across HLA loci, with the most associated TCRs seen for DRB1 alleles and the fewest for HLA-C alleles. An earlier analysis of approximately 600 of the donors showed that most TCR beta V segments appeared in productive rearrangements either about 90% or about 30% of the time, which broadly matched IMGT annotations. A further reported finding was that TCR beta sequences accurately predicted the HLA-A and HLA-B alleles for most subjects in the first cohort. Seventeen rarely observed V segments, including chromosome 9 orphons, were excluded from the earlier analysis of approximately 600 of the donors because counts were too low. A cluster of highly shared sequence variants was judged likely to represent a technical artifact of the sequencing pipeline. In a later genetic analysis, a missense DCLRE1C variant was associated with V-gene and J-gene trimming of TCR beta chains, and the association was replicated in an independent cohort. In vitro tests confirmed that a few of the cytomegalovirus-associated TCR beta chains recognize cytomegalovirus antigens. In a later analysis, HLA-associated TCR beta chains were found to be more clonally expanded and to have lower generation probabilities than equally common non-associated chains. In both the original and validation cohorts, the classifier was reported to diagnose cytomegalovirus status with high specificity and sensitivity. Specific HLA alleles were associated with 16,951 TCR beta sequences at a false discovery rate of 0.05 in a later analysis. Presence/absence analyses assumed roughly uniform sequencing depth across donors, an assumption that may not hold. Immune exposure information for the cohort was limited to CMV serostatus.

Measured from the cysteine to the phenylalanine, the CDR3 is 13 residues long. The sequence is cut down to CDR3 DNA, 39 bases in frame from base 1. The CDR1 and CDR2 encoded by the germline V gene (reference sequence) are GTSNPN and SVGIG. V is clipped by 1 base and J by 1 base, and the sequence between their germline boundaries is 7 bases long. The cohort comprised some 700 healthy bone marrow donors. All cohort members were sampled while nominally healthy, although unrecorded immune exposures were likely present. The donor was CMV seronegative and belonged to the group of 320 or so seronegative cohort members. A peripheral blood sample was provided by each donor, and peripheral blood mononuclear cells were used for TCR beta sequencing. The Qiagen DNeasy Blood Extraction Kit was used to extract genomic DNA from the blood cell samples.

This sequence originates from a man aged 40-55 years in good health and CMV-seronegative. The V and J genes are TRBV30 and TRBJ1-1; the D region possibly corresponds to TRBD1 (6 bases align). The sequenced sample was PBMCs. The sequenced DNA: TGTGCCTGGAGTGACAGGGAGAACACTGAAGCTTTCTTT. It encodes CAWSDRENTEAFF.